The 8 T cell receptor beta chains below were found in one sample sequenced in a study of Graves' ophthalmopathy and Graves' hyperthyroidism. As the template, RNA transcripts were used to amplify TCR beta CDR3 regions. HTBI primers served in a first-round RT-PCR, which a second-round multiplex PCR followed. Each CDR3 protein gets one entry after TCRdb re-called the multiplex PCR reads with MiXCR. The sample has around 1,000,000 distinct CDR3 sequences, approximately 35% seen once. The sequenced sample was peripheral blood or thyroid tissue (not recorded which). The source of these receptors is an adult man with Graves' hyperthyroidism.

Turning to this clonotype: Being one base from a much bigger clone, this may be a read error. J is TRBJ1-4 and V is TRBV5-5; D gene uncertain. Germline loops: CDR1 SGHKS, CDR2 YYEKEE (reference sequence). The V end lost 2 bases, the J end lost 12 bases, and 26 bases lay between the germline ends. The CDR3 length is 17 residues. The CDR3 region is CASSLSVTQSLMTELFF. CDR3 nucleotide sequence: TGTGCCAGCAGCTTAAGTGTCACGCAGTCCCTAATGACGGAACTGTTTTTT. Using reference TRBV5-5 and TRBJ1-4 for the parts outside the CDR3, the full variable domain is DAGVTQSPTHLIKTRGQQVTLRCSPISGHKSVSWYQQVLGQGPQFIFQYYEKEERGRGNFPDRFSARQFPNYSSELNVNALLLGDSALYLCASSLSVTQSLMTELFFGSGTQLSVL.

The chain recombines TRBV29-1 with TRBJ2-7; D is undetermined. There are 11 residues in the CDR3. The V end was cut by 8 bases, the J end by 0 bases, with 8 bases between. From germline, CDR1 is SQVTM and CDR2 ANQGSEA. CDR3 amino acids: CSCSDSYEQYF. The CDR3 region has the DNA TGCAGCTGTTCCGACTCCTACGAGCAGTACTTC.

The J gene is TRBJ2-7, the V gene TRBV7-2; 8 bases are a match to TRBD2. The DNA end favors TRBJ2-5, so the J call may be wrong. Germline V gives CDR1 SGHTA, CDR2 FQGNSA. The CDR3 consists of 15 residues. CDR3 amino acids: CASSTLAAPVETQYF. CDR3 nucleotides: TGTGCCAGCAGCACACTAGCGGCCCCCGTGGAGACCCAGTACTTC.

This clonotype was counted at least ten times. The V call is TRBV7-2, the J call TRBJ1-2; TRBD1 agrees at 8 bases. The ends lost 7 bases at V and 1 base at J; junction bases unmatched: 11. Germline V gene data show CDR1 as SGHTA and CDR2 as FQGNSA. This CDR3 has 16 residues. The chain's CDR3 is CASTDSGRGRNYGYTF. The CDR3 nucleotides are TGTGCCAGCACCGATTCGGGCAGGGGGCGTAACTATGGCTACACCTTC.

This chain uses TRBV9 with TRBJ2-7; either TRBD1 or TRBD2 may fit D (6 bases each). CDR1 and CDR2 from the germline V gene are SGDLS and YYNGEE. This CDR3 comprises 14 residues. V shed 2 bases and J shed 5 bases, with 14 bases lying between them. The CDR3 coding sequence is TGTGCCAGCAGCGTTACAGGGACTTCTAACGAGCAGTACTTC. Protein: CASSVTGTSNEQYF.

This clonotype has at least ten counts. The CDR3 loop is CASSQDGDISKAFF. The CDR3 DNA reads as TGTGCCAGCAGCCAAGATGGAGACATCTCCAAAGCTTTCTTT. V gene TRBV14 combines with J gene TRBJ1-1; D remains unclear. Germline CDR1 is SGHDN and CDR2 is FVKESK. The CDR3 consists of 14 residues. V lost 0 bases and J 9 bases, leaving 14 bases between the germline ends.

V and J are TRBV7-9 and TRBJ2-5; 8 nucleotides line up with TRBD2. The J call is doubtful: the DNA matches TRBJ2-1 better. This CDR3 spans 16 amino acids. Germline CDR1 reads SEHNR; CDR2 reads FQNEAQ (reference sequence). In nucleotides, the CDR3 is TGTGCCAGCAGCCCGCGCACAGCGGGAGTCGGGAATGAGCAGTTCTTC. Its translation: CASSPRTAGVGNEQFF.

The V and J genes are TRBV6-1 and TRBJ2-7, with TRBD2 matching over 11 bases. Per the germline V gene, CDR1 is MNHNS and CDR2 is SASEGT. The CDR3 contains 19 residues. V lost 5 bases to trimming and J lost 1 base; unmatched junction nucleotides: 16. The CDR3: CASSYSITAGTSGSYEQYF. In DNA, the CDR3 is TGTGCCAGCAGTTACTCGATCACCGCTGGGACTAGCGGTTCCTACGAGCAGTACTTC.